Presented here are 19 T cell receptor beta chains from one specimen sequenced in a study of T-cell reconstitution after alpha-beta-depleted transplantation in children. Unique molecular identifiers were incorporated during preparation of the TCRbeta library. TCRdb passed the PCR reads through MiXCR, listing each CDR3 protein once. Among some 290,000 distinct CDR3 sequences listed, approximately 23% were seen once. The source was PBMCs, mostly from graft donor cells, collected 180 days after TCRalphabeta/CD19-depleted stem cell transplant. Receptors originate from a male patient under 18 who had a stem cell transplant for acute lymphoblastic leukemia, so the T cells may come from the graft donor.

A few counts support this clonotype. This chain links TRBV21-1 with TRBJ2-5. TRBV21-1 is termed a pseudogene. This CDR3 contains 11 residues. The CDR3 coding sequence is TGTGCCAGCAAGGACGGAGAGACCCAGTACTTC. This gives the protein CASKDGETQYF.

CDR3 in amino acids: CASSQGLRGELFF. The CDR3 DNA reads TGCGCCAGCAGCCAAGGACTGAGGGGGGAGCTGTTTTTT. V and J are TRBV4-1 and TRBJ2-2; no clear D gene. V was cut by 1 base and J by 8 bases, with 8 bases left in between. Germline CDR1 is MGHRA and CDR2 is YSYEKL. The CDR3 runs 13 residues.

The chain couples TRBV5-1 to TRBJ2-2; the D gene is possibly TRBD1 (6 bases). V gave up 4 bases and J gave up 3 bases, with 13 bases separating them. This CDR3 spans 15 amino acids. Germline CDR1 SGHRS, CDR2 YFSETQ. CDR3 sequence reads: CASSRLDSYTGELFF. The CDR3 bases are TGCGCCAGCAGCCGGTTGGACAGCTACACCGGGGAGCTGTTTTTT.

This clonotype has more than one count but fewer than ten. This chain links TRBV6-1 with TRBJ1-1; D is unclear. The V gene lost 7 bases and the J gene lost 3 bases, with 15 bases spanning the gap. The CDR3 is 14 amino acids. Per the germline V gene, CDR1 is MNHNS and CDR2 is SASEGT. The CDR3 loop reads CASTLENSYTEAFF. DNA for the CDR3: TGTGCCAGCACCCTGGAAAATTCCTACACTGAAGCTTTCTTT.

Here the CDR3 DNA reads TGCGCCAGCAGTCAAGCGGGGAACAGGGGAAATGAGCAGTTCTTC. Protein sequence: CASSQAGNRGNEQFF. The rearrangement links TRBV10-1 to TRBJ2-1; the D gene could be TRBD1 or TRBD2 (7 bases each). V was cut by 5 bases and J by 7 bases, with 18 bases left in between. The CDR3 loop spans 15 amino acids. CDR1 is WNHNN, CDR2 SYGVQD, per germline (reference sequence).

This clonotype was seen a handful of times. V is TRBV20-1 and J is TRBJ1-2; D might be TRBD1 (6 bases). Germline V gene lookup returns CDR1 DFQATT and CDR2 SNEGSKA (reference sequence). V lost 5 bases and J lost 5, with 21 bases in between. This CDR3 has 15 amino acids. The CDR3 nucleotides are TGCAGTGCTGGGGGCCCGCGAGGGGGGCTTTATGGCTACACCTTC. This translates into CSAGGPRGGLYGYTF.

CDR3 in DNA: TGTGCCAGCAGTTACGCCTCCCCCTACGAGCAGTACTTC. Translation: CASSYASPYEQYF. The chain carries TRBV6-5 and TRBJ2-7; no reliable D call. The CDR3 has 13 residues. Between the trimmed V and J ends, which lost 2 bases and 2 bases, there was a span of 7 bases. CDR1 is MNHEY, CDR2 SVGAGI, per germline.

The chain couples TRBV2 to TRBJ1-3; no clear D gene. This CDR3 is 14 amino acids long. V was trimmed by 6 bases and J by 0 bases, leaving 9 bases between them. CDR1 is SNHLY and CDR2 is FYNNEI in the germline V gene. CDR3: CASSRDSSGNTIYF. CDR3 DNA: TGTGCCAGCAGCCGAGATAGCTCTGGAAACACCATATATTTT.

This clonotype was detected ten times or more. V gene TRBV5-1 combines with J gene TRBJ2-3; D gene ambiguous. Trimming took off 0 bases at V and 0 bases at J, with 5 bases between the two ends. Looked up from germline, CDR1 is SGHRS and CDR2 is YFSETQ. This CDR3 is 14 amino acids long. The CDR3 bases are TGCGCCAGCAGCTTGGAGACTAGCACAGATACGCAGTATTTT. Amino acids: CASSLETSTDTQYF.

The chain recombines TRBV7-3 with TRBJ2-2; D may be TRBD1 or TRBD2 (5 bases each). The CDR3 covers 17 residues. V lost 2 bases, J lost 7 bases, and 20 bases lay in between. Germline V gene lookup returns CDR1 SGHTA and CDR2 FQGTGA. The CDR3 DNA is TGTGCCAGCAGCTTACGAGTACCAGGGAGAGGCGGCGGGGAGCTGTTTTTT. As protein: CASSLRVPGRGGGELFF.

CDR3 DNA sequence: TGTGCCAGCAGCCTACTTCACGAGAGGCTAAGCAATCAGCCCCAGCATTTT. Its protein product is CASSLLHERLSNQPQHF. The V call is TRBV14, the J call TRBJ1-5; no firm D call. The CDR3 is made up of 17 amino acids. Germline assignment: CDR1 SGHDN and CDR2 FVKESK. V shed 4 bases and J shed 1 base, with 17 bases lying between them.

The CDR3 spells CSARVLRVGLDTEAFF. CDR3 nucleotides: TGCAGTGCTAGAGTTTTGAGGGTAGGGCTAGACACTGAAGCTTTCTTT. The V and J genes are TRBV20-1 and TRBJ1-1; D gene ambiguous. The V gene lost 1 base and the J gene lost 3 bases, with 18 bases spanning the gap. The CDR3 sequence is 16 residues long. Germline CDR1 reads DFQATT; CDR2 reads SNEGSKA (reference sequence).

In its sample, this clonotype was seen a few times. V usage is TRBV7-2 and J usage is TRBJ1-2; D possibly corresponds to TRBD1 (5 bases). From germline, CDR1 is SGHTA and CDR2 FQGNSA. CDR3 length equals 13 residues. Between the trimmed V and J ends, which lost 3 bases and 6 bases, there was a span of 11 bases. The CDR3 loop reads CASSFQGIHGYTF. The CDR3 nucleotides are TGTGCCAGCAGCTTCCAGGGAATCCATGGCTACACCTTC. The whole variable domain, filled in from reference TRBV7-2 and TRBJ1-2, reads GAGVSQSPSNKVTEKGKDVELRCDPISGHTALYWYRQSLGQGLEFLIYFQGNSAPDKSGLPSDRFSAERTGGSVSTLTIQRTQQEDSAVYLCASSFQGIHGYTFGSGTRLTVV.

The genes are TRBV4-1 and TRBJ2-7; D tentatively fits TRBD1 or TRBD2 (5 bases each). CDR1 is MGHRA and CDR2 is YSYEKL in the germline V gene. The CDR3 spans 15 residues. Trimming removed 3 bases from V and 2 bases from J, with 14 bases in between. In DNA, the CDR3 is TGCGCCAGCAGCCATGGGGACCCCCTCACCTACGAGCAGTACTTC. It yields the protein CASSHGDPLTYEQYF.

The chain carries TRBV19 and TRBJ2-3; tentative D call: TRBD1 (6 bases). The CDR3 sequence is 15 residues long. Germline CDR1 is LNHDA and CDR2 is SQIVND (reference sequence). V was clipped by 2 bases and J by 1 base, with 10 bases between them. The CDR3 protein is CASSIWTAGTDTQYF. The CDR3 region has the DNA TGTGCCAGTAGTATATGGACAGCTGGCACAGATACGCAGTATTTT.

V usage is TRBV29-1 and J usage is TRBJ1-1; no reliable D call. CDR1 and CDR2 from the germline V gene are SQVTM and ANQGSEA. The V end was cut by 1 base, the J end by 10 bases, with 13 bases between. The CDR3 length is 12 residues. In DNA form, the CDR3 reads TGCAGCGTTGAAGGAGAGGCTCCCGGAGCTTTCTTT. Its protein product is CSVEGEAPGAFF.

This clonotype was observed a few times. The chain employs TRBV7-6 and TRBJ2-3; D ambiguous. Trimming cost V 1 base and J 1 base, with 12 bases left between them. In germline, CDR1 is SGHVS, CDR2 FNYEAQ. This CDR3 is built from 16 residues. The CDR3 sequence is CASSLGPRQGTDTQYF. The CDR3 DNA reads TGTGCCAGCAGCTTAGGCCCTCGTCAGGGCACAGATACGCAGTATTTT. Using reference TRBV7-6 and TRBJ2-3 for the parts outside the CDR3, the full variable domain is GAGVSQSPRYKVTKRGQDVALRCDPISGHVSLYWYRQALGQGPEFLTYFNYEAQQDKSGLPNDRFSAERPEGSISTLTIQRTEQRDSAMYRCASSLGPRQGTDTQYFGPGTRLTVL.

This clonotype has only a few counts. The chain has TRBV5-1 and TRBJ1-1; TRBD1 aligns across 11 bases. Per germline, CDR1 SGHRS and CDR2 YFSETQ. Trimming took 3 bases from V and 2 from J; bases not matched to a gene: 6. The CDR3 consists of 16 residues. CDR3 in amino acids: CASSYGQGAPNTEAFF. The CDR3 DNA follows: TGCGCCAGCAGCTATGGACAGGGGGCGCCTAACACTGAAGCTTTCTTT.

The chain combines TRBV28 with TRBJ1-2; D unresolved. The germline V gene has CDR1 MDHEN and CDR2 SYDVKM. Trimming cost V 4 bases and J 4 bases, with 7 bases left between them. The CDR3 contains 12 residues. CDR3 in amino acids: CASSSDGYGYTF. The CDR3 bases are TGTGCCAGCAGTTCTGATGGCTATGGCTACACCTTC.